The clone carrying this T cell receptor beta chain was recorded many times. The antigen is unknown. These data are taken from a study of neurological immune-mediated disorders. Study conclusions and caveats: When repertoires were grouped phylogenetically, those of 18 of 34 multiple sclerosis patients fell into one related-CDR3 cluster, a possible signature.

The V gene's germline CDR1 is SQVTM and CDR2 ANQGSEA. The CDR3 extends over 14 amino acids. V shed 4 bases, J shed 4 bases, and the junction held 5 bases outside the gene matches. Synthesis of cDNA was performed by 5'RACE using 10-nucleotide random UMIs. In every sequencing run, more than 180 million TCR-beta sequences were generated from 15-18 subjects. TCRdb analysed the 5' RACE reads with MiXCR anew, one entry per CDR3 protein. Of about 65,000 distinct CDR3 sequences listed, 4.1% were seen once; the top ten hold 2.6%. This chain links TRBV29-1 with TRBJ2-3; 10 bases match TRBD1. The sample consisted of PBMCs. This sequence was found in a man in his fifties with multiple sclerosis. The CDR3, as DNA: TGCAGCGTTGTGACAGGGGGCTCCCCAGATACGCAGTATTTT. Translating gives CSVVTGGSPDTQYF.